This entry describes one TCR beta chain. The V end lost 0 bases, the J end lost 1 base, and 17 bases lay between the germline ends. The germline V gene encodes CDR1 SGDLS and CDR2 YYNGEE. CDR3 size: 18 residues. The data belong to a study of blood T cell repertoires in COVID-19. Study-wide context: The origin of the acute and convalescent COVID-19 samples was the United States, Italy and Spain. PBMCs, B-cell-depleted T cells, or T cells were the source of the cDNA or gDNA that made up the material.

Original methodology: Estimates of nucleated cell counts were drawn from the amplification of reference gene primers. Produced via immunoSEQ multiplex PCR; TCRdb's table is partial and in-frame only. V and J calls and clone size are as listed in that table; D and trimming were resolved from the DNA. The data contain about 120,000 clones, 85% to 90% of them singletons. Sequenced material: peripheral blood. The J gene is TRBJ2-1, the V gene TRBV9; weak D call: TRBD1 (6 bases). This clonotype was sampled from a man older than 75 with acute or convalescent COVID-19. CDR3 protein: CASSVATGTTLSYNEQFF. The CDR3 coding sequence is TGTGCCAGCAGCGTAGCTACGGGGACAACCCTATCCTACAATGAGCAGTTCTTC.